This TCR beta chain derives from a study of metastatic and nonmetastatic thyroid tumors. Study details: The authors compared repertoires across blood and tumor or nodule tissue from malignant and benign thyroid patients.

Not a single patient had been given any form of treatment at any point before undergoing thyroid surgery. In its sample, this clone was seen many times. Germline V gene lookup returns CDR1 SGDLS and CDR2 YYNGEE. Losses at the gene ends were 0 bases for V and 0 bases for J; bases not matched to a gene: 14. The CDR3 is 21 residues long. Original data processing: In papillary thyroid cancer, a distant-metastasis classifier was built using CDR3 differences across clinicopathological groups. From the PCR reads, TCRdb re-called clones with MiXCR. The V and J calls were not made by the authors but by TCRdb's processing. The sample has 72,000 or so clones, roughly 18% seen once.

The chain joins TRBV9 to TRBJ2-6; 8 bases are shared with TRBD1. The sample was blood. This clonotype originated in a female donor with papillary thyroid cancer or a benign thyroid nodule (not recorded which). Some clones in this sample may be carry-over from other donors' samples. The CDR3 loop is CASSVDLYSTGEPSGANVLTF. CDR3 bases: TGTGCCAGCAGCGTAGACCTCTACTCGACAGGGGAACCCTCTGGGGCCAACGTCCTGACTTTC.